Listed here are 17 T cell receptor beta chains from one sample, sequenced in a study of blood T cell repertoires in COVID-19 (dated by TCRdb to the early 2020s). The receptor library was made with the immunoSEQ multiplex PCR assay. Entries here come from immuneACCESS through TCRdb and include only in-frame sequences with V and J called. Some clones fail to appear in such tables; in the studies checked, an unresolved V gene covers under half of the shortfall, and the cause of the remainder is unknown. In this sample the table shows tens of thousands of clones, approximately 90% of which occur a single time. The ten largest clones capture roughly 3.1% of the sample. The specimen was peripheral blood. These receptors all stem from a woman between 50 and 59 years old with active or convalescent COVID-19.

This clone showed up just once. This chain connects TRBV3-1 (or the pseudogene TRBV3-2) to TRBJ1-1; D is unclear. The CDR3 loop spans 12 amino acids. V was cut by 3 bases and J by 3 bases, with 5 bases left in between. Looked up from germline, CDR1 is LGHDT and CDR2 is YNNKEL (reference sequence). CDR3: CASSHEDTEAFF. The DNA for the CDR3 is TGTGCCAGCAGCCATGAGGACACTGAAGCTTTCTTT.

The chain is built from TRBV6-5 and TRBJ1-5; D ambiguous. Germline V gives CDR1 MNHEY, CDR2 SVGAGI. CDR3 length equals 14 residues. V shed 8 bases and J shed 2 bases, with 13 bases lying between them. CDR3 sequence reads: CASQSLLGNQPQHF. CDR3 nucleotides: TGTGCCAGCCAATCTCTACTAGGCAATCAGCCCCAGCATTTT.

The V gene is TRBV9, the J gene TRBJ1-1, with D maybe TRBD1 (6 bases). Germline loops: CDR1 SGDLS, CDR2 YYNGEE. Trimming stripped 4 bases from V and 0 bases from J, with 19 bases between. The CDR3 spans 17 residues. The CDR3 nucleotides read TGTGCCAGCAGCCGGGGGGAGTCTACAGGGATGAACACTGAAGCTTTCTTT. Translated, it gives CASSRGESTGMNTEAFF.

The rearrangement joins TRBV15 to TRBJ2-1, with no clear D. The CDR3 runs 14 residues. Per the germline V gene, CDR1 is LNHNV and CDR2 is YYDKDF (reference sequence). Trimming stripped 1 base from V and 6 bases from J, with 10 bases between. CDR3 coding DNA: TGTGCCACCAGCAGAGGGAGTCAGTCCAATGAGCAGTTCTTC. This gives the protein CATSRGSQSNEQFF.

This rearrangement joins TRBV10-3 to TRBJ1-4; D remains unclear. The germline gives CDR1 ENHRY, CDR2 SYGVKD. Trimming took 2 bases from V and 8 from J, leaving 6 bases between them. This CDR3 comprises 12 residues. CDR3 in DNA: TGTGCCATCAGTGAGATCGGGGAAAAACTGTTTTTT. Amino acid sequence: CAISEIGEKLFF.

This rearrangement joins TRBV5-1 to TRBJ2-3; TRBD2 matches 7 bases. Germline V gene data show CDR1 as SGHRS and CDR2 as YFSETQ. V gave up 4 bases and J gave up 4 bases; unmatched junction bases: 6. The CDR3 has 14 residues. This chain's CDR3 is CASSPMTSPDTQYF. CDR3 coding DNA: TGCGCCAGCAGCCCCATGACTAGCCCAGATACGCAGTATTTT.

V and J are TRBV27 and TRBJ1-2; 8 nucleotides match TRBD1. Germline V gene lookup returns CDR1 MNHEY and CDR2 SMNVEV (reference sequence). Germline trimming cut 5 bases from V and 2 bases from J; bases unmatched to any gene: 4. This CDR3 has 14 amino acids. Here the CDR3 reads CASSPDRGNYGYTF. CDR3 nucleotide sequence: TGTGCCAGCAGTCCAGACAGGGGAAACTATGGCTACACCTTC.

V and J are TRBV15 and TRBJ1-1, with D unclear. Trimming cost V 4 bases and J 1 base, with 4 bases left between them. Germline-derived CDR1 and CDR2 are LNHNV and YYDKDF (reference sequence). CDR3 length: 12 residues. CDR3 sequence: CATSNRNTEAFF. CDR3 nucleotides: TGTGCCACCAGCAATCGGAACACTGAAGCTTTCTTT.

J is TRBJ1-4 and V is TRBV7-8, with 7 bases identical to TRBD1. This CDR3 has 14 residues. V was clipped by 5 bases and J by 4 bases; unmatched bases: 4. Germline CDR1 reads SGHVS; CDR2 reads FQNEAQ. Written as DNA, the CDR3 is TGTGCCAGCAGCCCCCGGGACAGTAATGAAAAACTGTTTTTT. Protein sequence: CASSPRDSNEKLFF.

The J gene is TRBJ2-7, the V gene TRBV18; D unclear. Trimming removed 4 bases from V and 6 bases from J, with 13 bases in between. CDR3 length equals 13 residues. Germline-derived CDR1 and CDR2 are KGHSH and LQKENI. The chain's CDR3 is CASSLQSVGEQYF. DNA of the CDR3: TGTGCCAGCTCACTACAGTCGGTTGGCGAGCAGTACTTC.

The chain carries TRBV25-1 and TRBJ1-5; no clear D gene. This CDR3 is 15 amino acids long. Trimming cost V 4 bases and J 3 bases, with 13 bases left between them. Germline CDR1 and CDR2: MGHDK and SYGVNS. The CDR3 DNA is TGTGCCAGCAGTGGCGACGAGGGTCTCAATCAGCCCCAGCATTTT. As protein: CASSGDEGLNQPQHF.

The rearrangement joins TRBV7-2 to TRBJ1-1; tentatively, D is TRBD1 (5 bases). The CDR3 length is 15 residues. CDR1 and CDR2 (germline): SGHTA, FQGNSA. Trimming took off 2 bases at V and 11 bases at J, with 21 bases between the two ends. The CDR3 protein is CASSLSSGANKGAFF. CDR3 DNA sequence: TGTGCCAGCAGCTTAAGTAGCGGAGCGAACAAGGGGGCTTTCTTT.

The chain has TRBV6-2 or TRBV6-3 and TRBJ1-2, with TRBD1 as a possible D gene (6 bases). Germline V CDR1 and CDR2: MNHEY, SVGEGT. The CDR3 has 13 amino acids. V was clipped by 5 bases and J by 8 bases, with 15 bases between them. CDR3 coding DNA: TGTGCCAGCAGTCAGATCAGGGGTGGAGGCTACACCTTC. Amino acid sequence: CASSQIRGGGYTF.

This rearrangement joins TRBV5-1 to TRBJ1-5; 8 bases match TRBD1. CDR1 and CDR2 (germline): SGHRS, YFSETQ. J was trimmed by 5 bases and V by 0 bases; bases with no gene match: 1. The CDR3 spans 14 residues. The CDR3 DNA follows: TGCGCCAGCAGCTTGGACAGGGGGGATCAGCCCCAGCATTTT. As protein: CASSLDRGDQPQHF.

This chain connects TRBV7-9 to TRBJ2-7; possibly TRBD1 for D (6 bases). The CDR3 extends over 14 amino acids. Trimming left V 6 bases short and J 0 bases short, with 12 bases between. Germline values: CDR1 SEHNR, CDR2 FQNEAQ (reference sequence). The CDR3 here is CASSRQANSYEQYF. The CDR3 DNA reads as TGTGCCAGCAGTCGACAGGCCAACTCCTACGAGCAGTACTTC.

V is TRBV18 and J is TRBJ1-3; D is undetermined. The CDR3 covers 14 residues. V shed 3 bases and J shed 7 bases, with 13 bases lying between them. Germline loops: CDR1 KGHSH, CDR2 LQKENI. CDR3 loop: CASSPMVVENTIYF. CDR3 sequence (DNA): TGTGCCAGCTCACCGATGGTAGTCGAGAACACCATATATTTT.

CDR3 bases: TGTGCCAGCAGTTCTAGGACAGCCCAAGAGACCCAGTACTTC. It yields the protein CASSSRTAQETQYF. The chain couples TRBV6-6 to TRBJ2-5; weak D call: TRBD1 (6 bases). Looked up from germline, CDR1 is MNHNY and CDR2 is SVGAGI (reference sequence). The CDR3 sequence is 14 residues long. Trimming cost V 4 bases and J 1 base, with 10 bases left between them.